These 27 T cell receptor beta chains came from one sample sequenced in a study of technical replicates of blood from several donors. Clones were sequenced by immunoSEQ multiplex PCR, and TCRdb holds only the in-frame ones, with some missing. The sample lists roughly 71,000 clones, about 94% occurring once. Sequencing was carried out using T cells isolated from PBMCs. The receptors were gathered from a human donor in good health.

The V call is TRBV5-4, the J call TRBJ2-1; 13 positions match TRBD2. The trim removed 6 bases at V and 4 bases at J, leaving 16 bases unmatched. The CDR3 consists of 19 residues. Germline V lookup: CDR1 SGHNT, CDR2 YYREEE (reference sequence). DNA for the CDR3: TGTGCCAGCAACGGCGGGACTAGCGGGATTCTCAAGGGGTACAATGAGCAGTTCTTC. Its translation: CASNGGTSGILKGYNEQFF.

The chain couples TRBV7-2 to TRBJ1-2; 7 positions match TRBD1. Germline CDR1 SGHTA, CDR2 FQGNSA. CDR3 length equals 14 residues. V lost 0 bases, J lost 2 bases, and 0 bases stayed unmatched. The CDR3, as DNA: TGTGCCAGCAGCTTAGCGGGACAGAACTATGGCTACACCTTC. The encoded protein is CASSLAGQNYGYTF.

This chain connects TRBV2 to TRBJ1-1; D gene unclear. Deletions cut 1 base from V and 10 bases from J, with 10 bases between. Per germline, CDR1 SNHLY and CDR2 FYNNEI. The CDR3 contains 12 residues. The CDR3 bases are TGTGCCAGCAGTGAAGACCCCTCGGGAGCTTTCTTT. Translation: CASSEDPSGAFF.

The CDR3 coding sequence is TGTGCCAGCAGCCCCATTCTGCGGGAGGGCTCCTACGAGCAGTACTTC. This codes for CASSPILREGSYEQYF. This chain links TRBV5-5 with TRBJ2-7; TRBD2 matches 9 bases. With 4 bases clipped from V and 0 bases from J, the junction kept 8 bases outside the gene matches. Looked up from germline, CDR1 is SGHKS and CDR2 is YYEKEE (reference sequence). CDR3 length: 16 residues.

V gene TRBV4-3 combines with J gene TRBJ2-7, with 10 bases matching TRBD2. Germline V gene sequence: CDR1 LGHNA, CDR2 YSLEER. The length of the CDR3 is 17 residues. The J segment lost 2 bases and the V segment lost 0 bases, leaving 7 bases of the junction unmatched. The CDR3 region is CASSQDSASGSTYEQYF. DNA of the CDR3: TGCGCCAGCAGCCAAGATTCCGCTAGCGGGAGTACCTACGAGCAGTACTTC.

V usage is TRBV5-5 and J usage is TRBJ1-5; the D is unclear. The CDR3 covers 15 residues. Germline CDR1 reads SGHKS; CDR2 reads YYEKEE (reference sequence). V gave up 2 bases and J gave up 3 bases, with 12 bases separating them. CDR3 sequence reads: CASSFKSGNNQPQHF. CDR3 nucleotide sequence: TGTGCCAGCAGCTTTAAGAGCGGGAACAATCAGCCCCAGCATTTT.

V gene TRBV5-1 combines with J gene TRBJ1-3; maybe TRBD1 (6 bases). There are 17 residues in the CDR3. The V gene lost 0 bases and the J gene lost 6 bases, with 19 bases spanning the gap. Germline CDR1 and CDR2: SGHRS and YFSETQ. CDR3 in amino acids: CASSLAPGHSNPNTIYF. CDR3 in DNA: TGCGCCAGCAGCTTGGCCCCGGGACACTCCAACCCAAACACCATATATTTT.

The genes are TRBV7-2 and TRBJ2-7; 10 bases align to TRBD2. This CDR3 is built from 15 residues. CDR1 and CDR2 (germline): SGHTA, FQGNSA. Trimming cost V 5 bases and J 3 bases; bases outside gene matches: 7. CDR3 protein: CASSRLAGEFYEQYF. CDR3 coding DNA: TGTGCCAGCAGCCGTCTAGCGGGAGAGTTCTACGAGCAGTACTTC.

The J gene is TRBJ2-7, the V gene TRBV19; maybe TRBD2 (6 bases). From germline, CDR1 is LNHDA and CDR2 SQIVND (reference sequence). The CDR3 is 13 residues long. Trimming stripped 1 base from V and 5 bases from J, with 9 bases between. The DNA for the CDR3 is TGTGCCAGTAGTATAGGTGGGGGGAACGAGCAGTACTTC. Translation gives CASSIGGGNEQYF.

This chain connects TRBV6-5 to TRBJ1-5; D might be TRBD1 (6 bases). Germline V lookup: CDR1 MNHEY, CDR2 SVGAGI. The CDR3 has 14 amino acids. Trimming removed 6 bases from V and 7 bases from J, with 16 bases in between. The CDR3 reads CASRSGRGAQPQHF. Written as DNA, the CDR3 is TGTGCCAGCAGATCGGGTCGGGGGGCACAGCCCCAGCATTTT.

This chain joins TRBV5-4 and TRBJ2-7, with 9 bases aligning to TRBD2. CDR3 length: 15 amino acids. Per germline, CDR1 SGHNT and CDR2 YYREEE (reference sequence). J gave up 5 bases and V 3 bases, and 9 bases lay outside the gene matches. Written as DNA, the CDR3 is TGTGCCAGCAGCTATAGCGGGAGCAGTATCGACGAGCAGTACTTC. Its translation is CASSYSGSSIDEQYF.

The V and J genes are TRBV9 and TRBJ2-1; the D is unclear. V was pared by 0 bases and J by 3 bases, with 4 bases between. Germline V gene data show CDR1 as SGDLS and CDR2 as YYNGEE. There are 13 residues in the CDR3. As DNA, the CDR3 is TGTGCCAGCAGCGTAGCCATCTACAATGAGCAGTTCTTC. This sequence encodes CASSVAIYNEQFF. The full variable domain, completed using reference TRBV9 and TRBJ2-1, is DSGVTQTPKHLITATGQRVTLRCSPRSGDLSVYWYQQSLDQGLQFLIQYYNGEERAKGNILERFSAQQFPDLHSELNLSSLELGDSALYFCASSVAIYNEQFFGPGTRLTVL.

This clone was recorded only once. J is TRBJ1-1 and V is TRBV6-5; D gene ambiguous. The CDR3 extends over 11 amino acids. V lost 5 bases and J lost 8, with 9 bases in between. Germline assignment: CDR1 MNHEY and CDR2 SVGAGI. The CDR3 spells CASSTFTEAFF. CDR3 nucleotides: TGTGCCAGCAGTACTTTCACGGAAGCTTTCTTT.

V usage is TRBV5-4 and J usage is TRBJ1-2; D gene ambiguous. V lost 1 base, J lost 4 bases, and 11 bases lay in between. CDR1 and CDR2 from the germline V gene are SGHNT and YYREEE (reference sequence). CDR3 size: 14 residues. The chain's CDR3 is CASSLFSSFYGYTF. The CDR3 nucleotides are TGTGCCAGCAGCTTGTTTTCGTCCTTCTATGGCTACACCTTC.

The chain recombines TRBV25-1 with TRBJ2-2, with 9 nucleotides matching TRBD2. The CDR3 loop spans 14 amino acids. V lost 8 bases and J lost 5; bases outside the gene matches: 6. Germline values: CDR1 MGHDK, CDR2 SYGVNS. The CDR3 region is CASGIAGVTGELFF. The DNA for the CDR3 is TGTGCCAGCGGTATAGCGGGAGTAACCGGGGAGCTGTTTTTT.

The genes are TRBV7-9 and TRBJ2-7; TRBD1 agrees at 11 bases. Germline V CDR1 and CDR2: SEHNR, FQNEAQ (reference sequence). The CDR3 runs 15 residues. Unmatched junction bases numbered 7, after V lost 5 bases and J lost 4 bases. CDR3 in amino acids: CASSRGQGVLYEQYF. In nucleotides, the CDR3 is TGTGCCAGCAGCCGGGGACAGGGGGTATTGTACGAGCAGTACTTC. The entire variable domain, with the rest obtained from reference TRBV7-9 and TRBJ2-7, is as follows: DTGVSQNPRHKITKRGQNVTFRCDPISEHNRLYWYRQTLGQGPEFLTYFQNEAQLEKSRLLSDRFSAERPKGSFSTLEIQRTEQGDSAMYLCASSRGQGVLYEQYFGPGTRLTVT.

This rearrangement joins TRBV27 to TRBJ2-3, with D perhaps TRBD2 (6 bases). This CDR3 has 15 amino acids. Deletions cut 4 bases from V and 4 bases from J, with 15 bases between. The V gene's germline CDR1 is MNHEY and CDR2 SMNVEV (reference sequence). The CDR3 DNA follows: TGTGCCAGCAGTTGGACCGGGACTCAGGCAGATACGCAGTATTTT. This sequence encodes CASSWTGTQADTQYF.

This rearrangement joins TRBV2 to TRBJ1-5, with D tentatively TRBD1 (6 bases). CDR3 size: 16 residues. The V gene's germline CDR1 is SNHLY and CDR2 FYNNEI. The V end was cut by 7 bases, the J end by 3 bases, with 19 bases between. CDR3 region: CASKLRGPSPNQPQHF. The CDR3 DNA follows: TGTGCCAGCAAACTCAGGGGCCCATCGCCCAATCAGCCCCAGCATTTT.

This clone was seen a few times. The CDR3 protein is CASSLAGQGNQPQHF. In DNA, the CDR3 is TGTGCCAGCAGCTTAGCGGGACAGGGCAATCAGCCCCAGCATTTT. The V and J genes are TRBV7-2 and TRBJ1-5, with 8 bases matching TRBD1. CDR1 is SGHTA, CDR2 FQGNSA, per germline. The CDR3 has 15 amino acids. After removal of 0 bases from V and 2 bases from J, the junction contained 0 bases not matched to a gene. The full variable domain, completed using reference TRBV7-2 and TRBJ1-5, is GAGVSQSPSNKVTEKGKDVELRCDPISGHTALYWYRQSLGQGLEFLIYFQGNSAPDKSGLPSDRFSAERTGGSVSTLTIQRTQQEDSAVYLCASSLAGQGNQPQHFGDGTRLSIL.

This clone was observed a handful of times. The chain carries TRBV7-2 and TRBJ1-1; unclear D gene. Germline loops: CDR1 SGHTA, CDR2 FQGNSA. The CDR3 sequence is 13 residues long. Trimming pared 5 bases from V and 0 bases from J, leaving 7 bases between. The CDR3 nucleotides read TGTGCCAGCAGCCCTCAGGTGAACACTGAAGCTTTCTTT. Amino acid sequence: CASSPQVNTEAFF.

The V call is TRBV19, the J call TRBJ2-6; no clear D gene. The CDR3 extends over 15 amino acids. Trimming cost V 4 bases and J 1 base, with 8 bases left between them. Per germline, CDR1 LNHDA and CDR2 SQIVND (reference sequence). DNA of the CDR3: TGTGCCAGTAGTAAGCCTTCATCTGGGGCCAACGTCCTGACTTTC. Amino acid sequence: CASSKPSSGANVLTF.

The J gene is TRBJ1-4, the V gene TRBV10-3, with D perhaps TRBD1 (5 bases). Trimming pared 10 bases from V and 2 bases from J, leaving 14 bases between. CDR1 and CDR2 from the germline V gene are ENHRY and SYGVKD. CDR3 size: 14 residues. The CDR3 nucleotides read TGTGCCACGACACCGGGACTCACTAATGAAAAACTGTTTTTT. It specifies CATTPGLTNEKLFF.

This clone appeared once. V usage is TRBV4-3 and J usage is TRBJ2-5; D is unclear. The CDR3 contains 14 residues. Germline V gene data show CDR1 as LGHNA and CDR2 as YSLEER. V was cut by 5 bases and J by 7 bases, with 17 bases left in between. The CDR3 DNA sequence: TGCGCCAGCAGCGAAGCCAATGACTTGGGGACCCAGTACTTC. Translating gives CASSEANDLGTQYF.

There are a few counts of this clone. The gene calls are TRBV28 and TRBJ1-5; 10 bases are a match to TRBD1. V dropped 5 bases and J dropped 5; count of bases not matched to a gene: 3. Per the germline V gene, CDR1 is MDHEN and CDR2 is SYDVKM. This CDR3 region has 14 residues. The CDR3 is CASSLGQGYQPQHF. CDR3 DNA sequence: TGTGCCAGCAGTCTGGGACAGGGGTATCAGCCCCAGCATTTT.

This rearrangement joins TRBV27 to TRBJ1-4; D gene ambiguous. Trimming pared 5 bases from V and 2 bases from J, leaving 15 bases between. The CDR3 has 16 amino acids. The germline V gene encodes CDR1 MNHEY and CDR2 SMNVEV (reference sequence). The CDR3, as DNA: TGTGCCAGCAGTCCCCGGAGGGTCCGGACTAATGAAAAACTGTTTTTT. Translated, it gives CASSPRRVRTNEKLFF.

The sample holds a few counts of this clone. This chain joins TRBV28 and TRBJ2-2; TRBD2 agrees at 10 bases. V lost 8 bases and J lost 3; bases outside the gene matches: 6. Germline V lookup: CDR1 MDHEN, CDR2 SYDVKM. The CDR3 has 15 amino acids. CDR3: CASGLAGEHTGELFF. The CDR3 nucleotides are TGTGCCAGCGGGCTAGCGGGAGAGCACACCGGGGAGCTGTTTTTT.

This CDR3 is CASSDGLPPNTGELFF. Written as DNA, the CDR3 is TGTGCCAGCAGTGACGGACTACCTCCGAACACCGGGGAGCTGTTTTTT. This chain uses TRBV6-1 with TRBJ2-2, with a weak D call TRBD2 (6 bases). Germline loops: CDR1 MNHNS, CDR2 SASEGT. The germline V and J ends were trimmed by 3 bases and 0 bases, with 11 bases remaining between them. CDR3 size: 16 residues.